A single sample is the source of the 32 T cell receptor beta chains below, sequenced in a study of vaccination and CD4 T cells after COVID-19. Treatment: roughly ten-day PBMC culture with coronavirus spike peptide pools or control peptides (ViraFEST assay). Researchers collected the unexposed donor's CD4+ T cells before the COVID-19 pandemic (2011-2018). No antigen has been assigned to these receptors. The Oncomine TCR Beta short-read assay was applied to DNA of cultured CD4+ T cells. TCRdb recomputed calls from the PCR reads with MiXCR, one row per CDR3 protein. Of several thousand distinct CDR3 sequences listed, less than 40% are singletons. Sequenced: CD4+ T cells from blood, cultured in vitro. The receptor source for this set is a human donor in good health.

V gene TRBV27 combines with J gene TRBJ2-1, with D unclear. Trimming removed 4 bases at V and 0 bases at J, with 10 bases between. Looked up from germline, CDR1 is MNHEY and CDR2 is SMNVEV (reference sequence). The CDR3 loop spans 15 amino acids. This CDR3 is CASSSGLSSYNEQFF. The CDR3 DNA sequence: TGTGCCAGCAGTTCCGGCTTATCCTCCTACAATGAGCAGTTCTTC.

Only one count was recorded for this clonotype. The chain couples TRBV29-1 to TRBJ1-5; D is perhaps TRBD1 (6 bases). The V end lost 6 bases, the J end lost 0 bases, and 18 bases lay between the germline ends. Germline loops: CDR1 SQVTM, CDR2 ANQGSEA. The CDR3 contains 16 residues. The CDR3 is CSVGAGNHYSNQPQHF. The CDR3 nucleotides read TGCAGCGTGGGGGCAGGGAACCATTATAGCAATCAGCCCCAGCATTTT. The full variable domain, its missing parts supplied by reference TRBV29-1 and TRBJ1-5, is SAVISQKPSRDICQRGTSLTIQCQVDSQVTMMFWYRQQPGQSLTLIATANQGSEATYESGFVIDKFPISRPNLTFSTLTVSNMSPEDSSIYLCSVGAGNHYSNQPQHFGDGTRLSIL.

The chain combines TRBV10-3 with TRBJ2-2; 8 nucleotides match TRBD1. The CDR3 spans 14 residues. V shed 5 bases and J 6 bases; nucleotides not matched to a gene: 5. Germline V gives CDR1 ENHRY, CDR2 SYGVKD. The CDR3 nucleotides read TGTGCCATCAGTACACAGGGGGGCGCCGGGGAGCTGTTTTTT. Residues: CAISTQGGAGELFF.

The sample holds a few counts of this clonotype. The chain couples TRBV6-1 to TRBJ2-7; 7 nucleotides align to TRBD1. From germline, CDR1 is MNHNS and CDR2 SASEGT. The junction had 6 bases not matched to a gene; V was cut back by 8 bases and J by 2 bases. The CDR3 consists of 13 residues. DNA of the CDR3: TGTGCCAGCGCCTACGGGACAGCCTACGAGCAGTACTTC. Amino acid sequence: CASAYGTAYEQYF.

Concerning this clonotype itself: The CDR3 does not close with the conserved phenylalanine or tryptophan, likely indicating a read error. The CDR3 sequence: CASSLGASGGQETQYY. DNA for the CDR3: TGTGCCAGCAGCTTGGGCGCTAGCGGGGGCCAAGAGACCCAGTACTAC. The genes are TRBV11-2 and TRBJ2-5, with 10 nucleotides matching TRBD2. The CDR3 spans 16 residues. Germline lookup yields CDR1 SGHAT and CDR2 FQNNGV. J was trimmed by 1 base and V by 3 bases; bases with no gene match: 5.

The rearrangement uses TRBV7-9 and TRBJ1-1; no clear D gene. From germline, CDR1 is SEHNR and CDR2 FQNEAQ (reference sequence). This CDR3 spans 15 amino acids. The V gene lost 1 base and the J gene lost 2 bases, with 11 bases spanning the gap. The CDR3 is CASSLGQYGNTEAFF. In nucleotides, the CDR3 is TGTGCCAGCAGCTTAGGACAATATGGAAACACTGAAGCTTTCTTT.

This rearrangement joins TRBV20-1 to TRBJ2-7; 13 nucleotides match TRBD2. Germline assignment: CDR1 DFQATT and CDR2 SNEGSKA (reference sequence). After removal of 6 bases from V and 5 bases from J, the junction contained 16 bases not matched to a gene. There are 17 residues in the CDR3. The CDR3 is CSAIQTSGRARSNEQYF. The CDR3 bases are TGCAGTGCAATACAAACTAGCGGGAGGGCCCGATCGAACGAGCAGTACTTC.

This clonotype has just a few counts. The chain joins TRBV20-1 to TRBJ2-5; D perhaps matches TRBD1 (6 bases). Germline V CDR1 and CDR2: DFQATT, SNEGSKA (reference sequence). CDR3 length equals 16 residues. Trimming took 0 bases from V and 2 from J, leaving 16 bases between them. The CDR3 region has the DNA TGCAGTGCTAGAGATGGGGATAGGGGGTGGCAAGAGACCCAGTACTTC. Protein product: CSARDGDRGWQETQYF.

This clonotype turned up a few times. V usage is TRBV7-9 and J usage is TRBJ2-2; 7 bases align to TRBD2. J gave up 2 bases and V 4 bases, and 22 bases lay outside the gene matches. The CDR3 extends over 21 amino acids. The germline V gene has CDR1 SEHNR and CDR2 FQNEAQ (reference sequence). The CDR3 sequence is CASSWGPGSSEGRANTGELFF. The CDR3 coding sequence is TGTGCCAGCAGCTGGGGACCCGGCTCCTCGGAAGGGAGGGCCAACACCGGGGAGCTGTTTTTT.

The chain couples TRBV6-5 to TRBJ2-2, with TRBD1 as a possible D gene (5 bases). The V and J ends lost 4 bases and 4 bases respectively, with 10 bases between them. The length of the CDR3 is 14 residues. Germline assignment: CDR1 MNHEY and CDR2 SVGAGI. CDR3 in amino acids: CASSFEQGTGELFF. CDR3 DNA: TGTGCCAGCAGTTTTGAGCAGGGCACCGGGGAGCTGTTTTTT.

The V gene is TRBV7-9, the J gene TRBJ1-1, with D unresolved. Germline-derived CDR1 and CDR2 are SEHNR and FQNEAQ (reference sequence). This CDR3 region has 15 residues. Trimming took off 5 bases at V and 1 base at J, with 14 bases between the two ends. CDR3 in amino acids: CASSRSGATNTEAFF. CDR3 DNA: TGTGCCAGCAGCCGGAGCGGAGCGACGAACACTGAAGCTTTCTTT.

This chain connects TRBV7-6 to TRBJ2-5; the D gene is possibly TRBD2 (7 bases). The germline V gene encodes CDR1 SGHVS and CDR2 FNYEAQ. V lost 2 bases, J lost 1 base, and 14 bases lay in between. This CDR3 region has 16 residues. CDR3 DNA sequence: TGTGCCAGCAGCTTAATTTTGGGGGGGCCCCAAGAGACCCAGTACTTC. This encodes CASSLILGGPQETQYF.

The J gene is TRBJ1-1, the V gene TRBV7-6; D is uncertain. V lost 1 base and J 2 bases, leaving 11 bases between the germline ends. The germline CDR1 and CDR2 sequences are SGHVS and FNYEAQ. The CDR3 totals 15 residues. DNA of the CDR3: TGTGCCAGCAGCTTAGTATCCAGCGGTAACACTGAAGCTTTCTTT. Its translation is CASSLVSSGNTEAFF. The whole variable domain, filled in from reference TRBV7-6 and TRBJ1-1, reads GAGVSQSPRYKVTKRGQDVALRCDPISGHVSLYWYRQALGQGPEFLTYFNYEAQQDKSGLPNDRFSAERPEGSISTLTIQRTEQRDSAMYRCASSLVSSGNTEAFFGQGTRLTVV.

This clonotype was seen a few times. The rearrangement joins TRBV20-1 to TRBJ2-7; 7 nucleotides agree with TRBD2. Germline CDR1 reads DFQATT; CDR2 reads SNEGSKA (reference sequence). Unmatched junction bases numbered 6, after V lost 3 bases and J lost 4 bases. CDR3 length: 13 residues. The CDR3 region is CSARREGYYEQYF. In DNA, the CDR3 is TGCAGTGCTAGGAGGGAGGGGTATTACGAGCAGTACTTC.

In this sample, this clonotype turned up once. The J gene is TRBJ1-6, the V gene TRBV30; D ambiguous. The CDR3 length is 11 residues. V gave up 3 bases and J gave up 5 bases, with 2 bases separating them. Germline-derived CDR1 and CDR2 are GTSNPN and SVGIG (reference sequence). CDR3 nucleotide sequence: TGTGCCTGGAGCGATAATTCACCCCTCCACTTT. It translates to CAWSDNSPLHF.

This clonotype was seen only a few times. The chain has TRBV30 and TRBJ1-2; D is perhaps TRBD1 (6 bases). This CDR3 spans 16 amino acids. Looked up from germline, CDR1 is GTSNPN and CDR2 is SVGIG (reference sequence). V was shortened by 4 bases and J by 8 bases, with 26 bases between the two germline ends. The CDR3 DNA is TGTGCCTGGACCCCCGTAGTTGGGGGGGGGCTCCGGGGCTACACCTTC. It translates to CAWTPVVGGGLRGYTF. The entire variable domain, with the rest obtained from reference TRBV30 and TRBJ1-2, is as follows: SQTIHQWPATLVQPVGSPLSLECTVEGTSNPNLYWYRQAAGRGLQLLFYSVGIGQISSEVPQNLSASRPQDRQFILSSKKLLLSDSGFYLCAWTPVVGGGLRGYTFGSGTRLTVV.

This sequence joins TRBV20-1 and TRBJ2-7; TRBD2 might be the D (5 bases). V shed 1 base and J shed 9 bases, with 22 bases lying between them. The germline V gene has CDR1 DFQATT and CDR2 SNEGSKA (reference sequence). The CDR3 extends over 15 amino acids. Written as DNA, the CDR3 is TGCAGTGCTAGAGTGACGGACGCGGGTAAGAGTCGGCAGTACTTC. Its translation: CSARVTDAGKSRQYF.

This clonotype was seen a single time. The chain couples TRBV7-9 to TRBJ2-3; D is ambiguous. Germline lookup yields CDR1 SEHNR and CDR2 FQNEAQ (reference sequence). Between the trimmed V and J ends, which lost 3 bases and 2 bases, there was a span of 9 bases. The CDR3 covers 14 residues. The CDR3 here is CASSLAQPTDTQYF. The DNA for the CDR3 is TGTGCCAGCAGCTTGGCCCAGCCCACAGATACGCAGTATTTT.

The chain couples TRBV11-2 to TRBJ1-2; D is ambiguous. CDR1 and CDR2 (germline): SGHAT, FQNNGV. This CDR3 is built from 15 residues. Trimming shortened V by 5 bases and J by 7 bases, and 20 bases separated the two germline ends. In DNA, the CDR3 is TGTGCCAGCAGCCTAACAGACCAACAGCTAGGTGGCTACACCTTC. This sequence encodes CASSLTDQQLGGYTF.

This sequence joins TRBV24-1 and TRBJ1-6, with D possibly matching TRBD1 (5 bases). The CDR3 length is 14 residues. The V end was cut by 5 bases, the J end by 6 bases, with 10 bases between. Looked up from germline, CDR1 is KGHDR and CDR2 is SFDVKD. The CDR3 sequence is CATSARDPNSPLHF. CDR3 in DNA: TGTGCCACCAGTGCTCGGGACCCTAATTCACCCCTCCACTTT.

V usage is TRBV20-1 and J usage is TRBJ2-1, with a possible D match to TRBD2 (5 bases). CDR3 size: 15 residues. The germline V gene encodes CDR1 DFQATT and CDR2 SNEGSKA (reference sequence). Trimming removed 0 bases at V and 2 bases at J, with 11 bases between. CDR3 region: CSARDPGSAYNEQFF. The CDR3 bases are TGCAGTGCTAGAGATCCGGGTAGCGCCTACAATGAGCAGTTCTTC.

CDR3 loop: CASSLEMRNQPQHF. In nucleotides, the CDR3 is TGTGCCAGCAGCTTGGAGATGAGGAATCAGCCCCAGCATTTT. The chain couples TRBV5-6 to TRBJ1-5; D gene uncertain. Germline CDR1 is SGHDT and CDR2 is YYEEEE. V was shortened by 0 bases and J by 4 bases, with 8 bases between the two germline ends. This CDR3 contains 14 residues.

There are a few counts of this clonotype. The junction differs from germline at one of its ends, possibly a read error. V gene TRBV10-2 combines with J gene TRBJ1-5; D call uncertain. The germline V gene has CDR1 WSHSY and CDR2 SAAADI. The CDR3 is made up of 13 amino acids. CDR3 in DNA: TGCGCCAGCGGTGATACAGCGCGGGGGCCCCAGCATTTT. Amino acids: CASGDTARGPQHF.

Only a few counts were recorded for this clonotype. The V gene is TRBV11-3, the J gene TRBJ2-2; tentatively, D is TRBD1 or TRBD2 (5 bases each). Germline-derived CDR1 and CDR2 are SGHNT and YENEEA. This CDR3 is built from 14 residues. Trimming pared 0 bases from V and 5 bases from J, leaving 7 bases between. Here the CDR3 reads CASSLDEGTGELFF. The DNA of the CDR3 is TGTGCCAGCAGCTTAGATGAGGGGACCGGGGAGCTGTTTTTT. Looking up the rest from reference TRBV11-3 and TRBJ2-2 gives the full variable domain: EAGVVQSPRYKIIEKKQPVAFWCNPISGHNTLYWYLQNLGQGPELLIRYENEEAVDDSQLPKDRFSAERLKGVDSTLKIQPAELGDSAVYLCASSLDEGTGELFFGEGSRLTVL.

This clonotype was seen once. At one end, the junction sequence differs from germline, possibly due to a read error. This chain links TRBV30 with TRBJ1-1, with unresolved D. Germline loops: CDR1 GTSNPN, CDR2 SVGIG (reference sequence). The length of the CDR3 is 12 residues. Written as DNA, the CDR3 is TGTGTCTGGAGTAGGGTGAACACTGAAGCTTTCTTT. Amino acids: CVWSRVNTEAFF.

Only a few counts were recorded for this clonotype. The chain has TRBV2 and TRBJ1-2; tentatively, D is TRBD1 (5 bases). This CDR3 spans 14 amino acids. The ends were cut back, 5 bases at V and 8 bases at J, with 18 bases in the middle. Germline CDR1 and CDR2: SNHLY and FYNNEI. The CDR3 DNA reads as TGTGCCAGCAGTCCCCCGGAGGGGCGAAGGGGCTACACCTTC. This gives the protein CASSPPEGRRGYTF.

The chain employs TRBV6-5 and TRBJ2-2; TRBD1 is a possible D gene (6 bases). This CDR3 spans 15 amino acids. CDR1 is MNHEY and CDR2 is SVGAGI in the germline V gene. V was cut by 4 bases and J by 5 bases, with 14 bases left in between. CDR3 loop: CASSLEHRETGELFF. The DNA for the CDR3 is TGTGCCAGCAGTTTAGAACACAGGGAGACCGGGGAGCTGTTTTTT.

The CDR3 sequence is CSVSGPGDTEAFF. The CDR3 DNA reads TGCAGCGTCTCGGGACCAGGGGACACTGAAGCTTTCTTT. This rearrangement joins TRBV29-1 to TRBJ1-1; D possibly corresponds to TRBD1 (6 bases). This CDR3 is built from 13 residues. In germline, CDR1 is SQVTM, CDR2 ANQGSEA. Trimming removed 6 bases at V and 3 bases at J, with 14 bases between.

This clonotype was observed a few times. J is TRBJ2-1 and V is TRBV7-9; D possibly uses TRBD1 or TRBD2 (5 bases each). The CDR3 extends over 14 amino acids. Trimming took 6 bases from V and 5 from J, leaving 14 bases between them. Looked up from germline, CDR1 is SEHNR and CDR2 is FQNEAQ (reference sequence). CDR3 residues: CASSGRDGDNEQFF. The CDR3 DNA sequence: TGTGCCAGCAGTGGACGGGACGGAGACAATGAGCAGTTCTTC.

The rearrangement links TRBV25-1 to TRBJ1-6; D might be TRBD1 (5 bases). This CDR3 spans 15 amino acids. Deletions cut 4 bases from V and 5 bases from J, with 12 bases between. The germline gives CDR1 MGHDK, CDR2 SYGVNS. CDR3 region: CASSGSQGHNSPLHF. The CDR3 DNA is TGTGCCAGCAGTGGTAGTCAGGGTCATAATTCACCCCTCCACTTT.

The chain uses TRBV15 and TRBJ2-5; perhaps TRBD1 as D (6 bases). Germline lookup yields CDR1 LNHNV and CDR2 YYDKDF (reference sequence). V lost 4 bases and J 10 bases, leaving 19 bases between the germline ends. The CDR3 is made up of 14 amino acids. The CDR3 reads CATSTVQIFRGQYF. The CDR3, as DNA: TGTGCCACCAGCACGGTCCAGATTTTCAGGGGCCAGTACTTC.

J is TRBJ2-1 and V is TRBV7-9, with 11 bases aligning to TRBD2. The CDR3 has 20 residues. CDR1 and CDR2 from the germline V gene are SEHNR and FQNEAQ (reference sequence). With V trimmed by 0 bases and J by 4 bases, 14 bases remained unmatched. CDR3 sequence: CASSLAGGVLAGGSYNEQFF. As DNA, the CDR3 is TGTGCCAGCAGCTTAGCCGGGGGGGTTCTAGCGGGAGGAAGTTACAATGAGCAGTTCTTC.